This TCR beta chain was sequenced in a study of blood T cells in healthy people across ages. For the study at large: T cells yielded about one barcoded beta molecule per two cells through template switching.

The CDR3 totals 21 residues. The junction had 16 bases not matched to a gene; V was cut back by 0 bases and J by 0 bases. With a J-beta primer mix and a sample-barcoded 5' primer, a second PCR ran about 7 to 11 cycles. Every molecule of cDNA carried a tag from a template-switch adaptor with 12 random nucleotides. TCRdb re-called the 5' RACE reads through MiXCR, storing one row per CDR3 protein. The sample has over 450,000 distinct CDR3 sequences, 24% seen once. Extracted total RNA amounted to at least 5.5 micrograms for each sample. These data were also reused for a study on T cells of mothers and their children. This second study says: RNA that had been extracted went wholly into cDNA synthesis, at roughly 1.5 ug per 15 ul.

Sequencing was performed on blood. This clonotype was obtained from a boy between 10 and 17 years old in good health. This chain connects TRBV12-3 or TRBV12-4 to TRBJ2-1; 8 positions agree with TRBD1. CDR3 protein: CASSLARQGLQRVPSYNEQFF. In nucleotides, the CDR3 is TGTGCCAGCAGTTTAGCCCGACAGGGGCTCCAGCGGGTCCCCTCCTACAATGAGCAGTTCTTC.